These 21 T cell receptor beta chains came from one sample sequenced in a study of coeliac disease. Data came from immunoSEQ multiplex PCR; TCRdb stores just in-frame clones and leaves some out. Of thousands of clones in the sample, around 70% were seen once. The material sequenced was lamina propria lymphocytes from the gut. The receptors here all came from a young man with celiac disease.

V gene TRBV30 combines with J gene TRBJ1-2; 7 nucleotides match TRBD1. V lost 0 bases, J lost 8 bases, and 6 bases stayed unmatched. The V gene's germline CDR1 is GTSNPN and CDR2 SVGIG (reference sequence). The CDR3 loop spans 13 amino acids. This chain's CDR3 is CAWSVPQGGGYTF. The CDR3 DNA reads as TGTGCCTGGAGTGTACCGCAGGGGGGAGGCTACACCTTC.

J is TRBJ2-6 and V is TRBV6-6; 7 bases map to TRBD1. The length of the CDR3 is 13 residues. Per the germline V gene, CDR1 is MNHNY and CDR2 is SVGAGI (reference sequence). The V and J ends lost 10 bases and 4 bases, in that order; junction bases with no gene match: 4. CDR3 region: CATGTAGANVLTF. DNA of the CDR3: TGTGCCACAGGGACAGCCGGGGCCAACGTCCTGACTTTC.

Notes on this clone: A read error may produce the germline difference seen at one junction end. V usage is TRBV19 and J usage is TRBJ1-1, with 9 bases that match TRBD1. The CDR3 sequence is 15 residues long. Germline CDR1 LNHDA, CDR2 SQIVND (reference sequence). The CDR3 DNA reads TGTGCCACGCGCAAGGGACAGGGATCTAACACTAAAGCTTTCTTT. Encoded protein: CATRKGQGSNTKAFF.

The chain links TRBV9 to TRBJ2-1, with TRBD1 matching 8 bases. Germline values: CDR1 SGDLS, CDR2 YYNGEE. The CDR3 is made up of 16 amino acids. J was trimmed by 4 bases and V by 4 bases; bases with no gene match: 10. The CDR3, as DNA: TGTGCCAGCAGCCTCCGAACAGGGGGAGGATACAATGAGCAGTTCTTC. Amino acids: CASSLRTGGGYNEQFF. The full variable domain, with the rest looked up from reference TRBV9 and TRBJ2-1, is DSGVTQTPKHLITATGQRVTLRCSPRSGDLSVYWYQQSLDQGLQFLIQYYNGEERAKGNILERFSAQQFPDLHSELNLSSLELGDSALYFCASSLRTGGGYNEQFFGPGTRLTVL.

The chain combines TRBV11-3 with TRBJ2-1; maybe TRBD2 (5 bases). CDR3 size: 12 residues. Germline V gives CDR1 SGHNT, CDR2 YENEEA. Trimming took 5 bases from V and 9 from J, leaving 11 bases between them. The chain's CDR3 is CASSLPRGEQFF. As DNA, the CDR3 is TGTGCCAGCAGCCTGCCTCGGGGTGAGCAGTTCTTC.

In this sample, this clone turned up a few times. V is TRBV11-1 and J is TRBJ2-5; no reliable D call. Germline V CDR1 and CDR2: SGHAT, FQDESV (reference sequence). The V and J ends lost 6 bases and 4 bases respectively, with 12 bases between them. The CDR3 has 13 residues. CDR3 loop: CASSLRQAETQYF. CDR3 DNA sequence: TGTGCCAGCAGTTTAAGACAAGCAGAGACCCAGTACTTC. Filled out from reference TRBV11-1 and TRBJ2-5, the complete variable domain reads EAEVAQSPRYKITEKSQAVAFWCDPISGHATLYWYRQILGQGPELLVQFQDESVVDDSQLPKDRFSAERLKGVDSTLKIQPAELGDSAMYLCASSLRQAETQYFGPGTRLLVL.

The V and J genes are TRBV30 and TRBJ2-3, with TRBD1 matching over 7 bases. Germline CDR1 reads GTSNPN; CDR2 reads SVGIG (reference sequence). The CDR3 sequence is 15 residues long. The V and J ends lost 0 bases and 2 bases, in that order; junction bases with no gene match: 5. CDR3 loop: CAWSVRDSYTDTQYF. In DNA form, the CDR3 reads TGTGCCTGGAGTGTGAGGGACAGCTACACAGATACGCAGTATTTT.

This clone was counted only a few times. The chain joins TRBV10-3 to TRBJ1-5, with D uncertain. This CDR3 spans 13 amino acids. The ends were cut back, 8 bases at V and 4 bases at J, with 12 bases in the middle. From germline, CDR1 is ENHRY and CDR2 SYGVKD. The CDR3 protein is CAIAPGSNQPQHF. In DNA form, the CDR3 reads TGTGCCATCGCGCCAGGTTCGAATCAGCCCCAGCATTTT.

The V call is TRBV11-2, the J call TRBJ1-1; maybe TRBD1 (5 bases). The V gene lost 5 bases and the J gene lost 9 bases, with 19 bases spanning the gap. Germline assignment: CDR1 SGHAT and CDR2 FQNNGV. There are 14 residues in the CDR3. As DNA, the CDR3 is TGTGCCAGCAGCACACAAAGGGGTTGGACTAAAGCTTTCTTT. Its protein is CASSTQRGWTKAFF.

This clone was found a few times. V gene TRBV6-1 combines with J gene TRBJ2-2, with 10 bases identical to TRBD1. The CDR3 spans 15 residues. V trimming: 4 bases; J trimming: 6 bases; junction bases outside the gene matches: 5. Germline CDR1 reads MNHNS; CDR2 reads SASEGT. The CDR3 nucleotides are TGTGCCAGCAGTGCCGGGGACAGGGGTGCCGGGGAGCTGTTTTTT. Its translation is CASSAGDRGAGELFF.

This clone was seen once. V usage is TRBV6-4 and J usage is TRBJ1-6, with D unresolved. V dropped 8 bases and J dropped 9 bases, with 5 bases sitting between them. The V gene's germline CDR1 is MRHNA and CDR2 SNTAGT. CDR3 length: 10 amino acids. As DNA, the CDR3 is TGTGCCAGCGCGGGTTCACCCCTCCACTTT. Amino acids: CASAGSPLHF.

V is TRBV7-9 and J is TRBJ2-7, with 9 bases matching TRBD1. Germline CDR1 and CDR2: SEHNR and FQNEAQ (reference sequence). This CDR3 comprises 16 residues. V lost 2 bases to trimming and J lost 3 bases; unmatched junction nucleotides: 8. The chain's CDR3 is CASSLRGPGQGYEQYF. The CDR3 region has the DNA TGTGCCAGCAGCTTAAGGGGCCCGGGACAGGGCTACGAGCAGTACTTC.

J is TRBJ2-3 and V is TRBV28; 7 positions match TRBD2. Germline V CDR1 and CDR2: MDHEN, SYDVKM. This CDR3 contains 15 residues. Trimming cost V 8 bases and J 2 bases; bases outside gene matches: 10. The CDR3 protein is CASLSAGENTDTQYF. The DNA for the CDR3 is TGTGCCAGCCTTAGCGCGGGGGAGAACACAGATACGCAGTATTTT.

This sequence joins TRBV6-5 and TRBJ1-4; weak D call: TRBD1 (6 bases). Germline V CDR1 and CDR2: MNHEY, SVGAGI. The V gene lost 4 bases and the J gene lost 8 bases, with 14 bases spanning the gap. CDR3 length equals 14 residues. CDR3 DNA: TGTGCCAGCAGTTTGGGGGCTTTGGGCGAAAAACTGTTTTTT. Translating it yields CASSLGALGEKLFF.

The chain joins TRBV5-1 to TRBJ2-3, with D hard to call. CDR1 SGHRS and CDR2 YFSETQ come from the germline V gene. This CDR3 region has 13 residues. Trimming took 3 bases from V and 2 from J, leaving 7 bases between them. CDR3 residues: CASSSYSTDTQYF. The CDR3 coding sequence is TGCGCCAGCAGCTCTTACTCCACAGATACGCAGTATTTT. Supplemented by reference TRBV5-1 and TRBJ2-3, the full variable domain reads KAGVTQTPRYLIKTRGQQVTLSCSPISGHRSVSWYQQTPGQGLQFLFEYFSETQRNKGNFPGRFSGRQFSNSRSEMNVSTLELGDSALYLCASSSYSTDTQYFGPGTRLTVL.

The rearrangement uses TRBV6-4 and TRBJ2-3; 7 bases are shared with TRBD2. This CDR3 has 15 amino acids. CDR1 MRHNA and CDR2 SNTAGT come from the germline V gene. The V and J ends lost 3 bases and 2 bases, in that order; junction bases with no gene match: 5. In nucleotides, the CDR3 is TGTGCCAGCAGTGAGTCTAGCGGAAACACAGATACGCAGTATTTT. Translation: CASSESSGNTDTQYF.

V and J are TRBV4-2 and TRBJ1-5, with 8 positions matching TRBD1. The germline V gene has CDR1 LGHNA and CDR2 YNFKEQ. V was pared by 4 bases and J by 5 bases, with 1 base of the junction left unmatched. The CDR3 has 13 residues. The CDR3 DNA sequence: TGTGCCAGCAGCCCGGACAGGGATCAGCCCCAGCATTTT. It encodes CASSPDRDQPQHF.

In its sample, this clone was seen a few times. The CDR3 sequence: CASSEEWTRYWEGATNEKLFF. The CDR3 region has the DNA TGTGCCAGCAGTGAAGAGTGGACGCGGTACTGGGAAGGGGCAACTAATGAAAAACTGTTTTTT. The chain couples TRBV6-1 to TRBJ1-4; a weak D match, TRBD1 (5 bases). V was pared by 1 base and J by 0 bases, with 24 bases between. The CDR3 has 21 amino acids. Germline CDR1 and CDR2: MNHNS and SASEGT.

The gene calls are TRBV5-1 and TRBJ2-2; D is unresolved. V dropped 1 base and J dropped 1 base, with 8 bases sitting between them. Germline CDR1 and CDR2: SGHRS and YFSETQ. CDR3 size: 15 residues. In DNA form, the CDR3 reads TGCGCCAGCAGCTTGCCCACAGAGAACACCGGGGAGCTGTTTTTT. As protein: CASSLPTENTGELFF.

This clone was seen a handful of times. The rearrangement joins TRBV5-4 to TRBJ1-1; 11 bases fit TRBD1. CDR3 length equals 17 residues. Germline trimming cut 0 bases from V and 5 bases from J; bases unmatched to any gene: 9. Germline V lookup: CDR1 SGHNT, CDR2 YYREEE (reference sequence). Here the CDR3 DNA reads TGTGCCAGCAGCTTGGCTCGGACAGGGGGCACGGGGACTGAAGCTTTCTTT. Its translation: CASSLARTGGTGTEAFF.

The CDR3 coding sequence is TGTGCCAGCAGTGAAGTCGTCGCCGGAGGTGAAAAACTGTTTTTT. Translation gives CASSEVVAGGEKLFF. The V and J genes are TRBV6-1 and TRBJ1-4; D unresolved. Trimming cost V 1 base and J 7 bases, with 13 bases left between them. CDR3 size: 15 residues. CDR1 and CDR2 from the germline V gene are MNHNS and SASEGT.